This T cell receptor beta chain is from a study of blood T cell repertoires in COVID-19. In the source study's methods: Amplification with reference gene primers provided the estimates of nucleated cell counts. Here immunoSEQ multiplex PCR was the method, and the copy in TCRdb shows in-frame clones only, minus some. That table supplies the V and J calls and clone size; D and trimming were determined from the DNA. The sample has about 190,000 clones; 70% to 85% are singletons. From germline, CDR1 is SQVTM and CDR2 ANQGSEA. This CDR3 has 13 residues. The V gene lost 3 bases and the J gene lost 0 bases, with 8 bases spanning the gap.

The sequence was collected from a woman aged 50 to 60 with acute or convalescent COVID-19. The sequenced sample consisted of peripheral blood. V is TRBV29-1 and J is TRBJ1-1; tentatively, D is TRBD1 (5 bases). CDR3 sequence reads: CSVETDMNTEAFF. The CDR3 bases are TGCAGCGTTGAGACAGACATGAACACTGAAGCTTTCTTT.